This T cell receptor beta chain comes out of a study of T cell repertoires in cytomegalovirus infection. Study overall: Public TCR beta signatures provided an indication of both CMV infection and a matching HLA type. Study results and caveats: CMV carriers having the relevant HLA were flagged by cumulative public TCR beta family frequency. CMV-specific TCR beta clonotypes restricted by HLA-C dominated the ex vivo response.

As to this clonotype: The target antigen is unknown.

MiXCR, run by TCRdb on the reads, gives a single entry per CDR3 protein. The sample records fewer than 300,000 distinct CDR3 sequences, about a quarter being singletons. The origin of this receptor is a human donor in good health (CMV status not recorded). Some clones in this sample may be carry-over from other donors' samples. The sequenced sample was PBMCs.

The CDR3 loop reads CSAFLSSTNSPLHF. CDR3 in DNA: TGCAGTGCTTTTCTTAGCAGCACAAATTCACCCCTCCACTTT. This chain links TRBV20-1 with TRBJ1-6; no definite D call. The CDR3 is 14 amino acids. The V gene lost 5 bases and the J gene lost 7 bases, with 15 bases spanning the gap. Germline V gene sequence: CDR1 DFQATT, CDR2 SNEGSKA (reference sequence).